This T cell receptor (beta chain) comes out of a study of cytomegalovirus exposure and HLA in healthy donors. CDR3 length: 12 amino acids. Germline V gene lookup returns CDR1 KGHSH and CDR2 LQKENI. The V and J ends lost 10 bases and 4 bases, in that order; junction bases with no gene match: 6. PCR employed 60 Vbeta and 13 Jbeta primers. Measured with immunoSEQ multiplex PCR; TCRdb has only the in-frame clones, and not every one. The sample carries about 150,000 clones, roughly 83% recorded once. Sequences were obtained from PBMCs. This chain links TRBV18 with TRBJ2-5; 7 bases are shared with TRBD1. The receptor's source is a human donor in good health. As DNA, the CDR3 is TGTGCCACAACAGGGGCGGGAGAGACCCAGTACTTC. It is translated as CATTGAGETQYF.